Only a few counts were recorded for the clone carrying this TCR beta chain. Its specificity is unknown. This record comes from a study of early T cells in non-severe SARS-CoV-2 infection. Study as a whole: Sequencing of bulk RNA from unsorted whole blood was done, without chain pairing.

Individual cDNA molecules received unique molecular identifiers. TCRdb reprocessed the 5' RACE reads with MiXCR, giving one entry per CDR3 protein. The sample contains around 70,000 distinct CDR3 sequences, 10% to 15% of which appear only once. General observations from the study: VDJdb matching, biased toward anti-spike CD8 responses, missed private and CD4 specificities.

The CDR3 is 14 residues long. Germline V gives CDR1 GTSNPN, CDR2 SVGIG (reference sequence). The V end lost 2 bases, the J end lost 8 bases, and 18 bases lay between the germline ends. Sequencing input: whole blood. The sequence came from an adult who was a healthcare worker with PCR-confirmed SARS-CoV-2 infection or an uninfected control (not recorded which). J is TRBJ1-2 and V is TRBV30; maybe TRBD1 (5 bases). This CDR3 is CAWSRLQGARGYTF. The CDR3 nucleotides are TGTGCCTGGAGTAGATTGCAGGGAGCTCGGGGCTACACCTTC.